This T cell receptor (beta chain) was documented in a study of cytomegalovirus exposure and HLA in healthy donors. Primers for the PCR totalled 60 Vbeta and 13 Jbeta. The repertoire was sequenced with immunoSEQ multiplex PCR; TCRdb's copy has only in-frame clones and lacks some. The table includes around 140,000 clones, more than 60% detected once. CDR1 is MGHRA and CDR2 is YSYEKL in the germline V gene. This CDR3 region has 19 residues. The V and J ends lost 4 bases and 0 bases, in that order; junction bases with no gene match: 6. The clonotype comes from a woman aged 18-30 years in good health and CMV-seronegative. What was sequenced was PBMCs. The rearrangement links TRBV4-1 to TRBJ2-1; 16 bases match TRBD2. CDR3 in DNA: TGCGCCAGCAGCCTCGGGACTAGCGGGAGGGTAACCTCCTACAATGAGCAGTTCTTC. This sequence encodes CASSLGTSGRVTSYNEQFF.